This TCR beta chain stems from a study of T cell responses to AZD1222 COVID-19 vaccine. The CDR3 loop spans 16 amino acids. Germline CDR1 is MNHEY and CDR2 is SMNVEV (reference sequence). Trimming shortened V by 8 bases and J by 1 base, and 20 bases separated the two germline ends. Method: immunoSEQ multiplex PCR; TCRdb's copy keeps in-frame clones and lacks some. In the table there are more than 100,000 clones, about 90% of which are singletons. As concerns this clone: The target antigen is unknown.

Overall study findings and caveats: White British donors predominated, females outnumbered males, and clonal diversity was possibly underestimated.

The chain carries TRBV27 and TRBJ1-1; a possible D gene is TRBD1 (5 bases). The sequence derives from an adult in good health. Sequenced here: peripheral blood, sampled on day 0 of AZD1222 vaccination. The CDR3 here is CASGPWGVGSNTEAFF. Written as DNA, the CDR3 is TGTGCCAGCGGGCCTTGGGGGGTTGGATCGAACACTGAAGCTTTCTTT.